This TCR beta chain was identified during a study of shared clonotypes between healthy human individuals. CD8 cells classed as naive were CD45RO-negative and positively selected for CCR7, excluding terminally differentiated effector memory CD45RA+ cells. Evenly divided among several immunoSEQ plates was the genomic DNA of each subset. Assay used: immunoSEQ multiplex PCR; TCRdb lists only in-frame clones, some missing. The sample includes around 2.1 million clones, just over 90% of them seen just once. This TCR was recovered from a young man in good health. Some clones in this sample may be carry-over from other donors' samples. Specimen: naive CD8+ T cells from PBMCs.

Here the CDR3 reads CASSLGGVEQYF. The CDR3 DNA is TGTGCCAGCAGCTTGGGAGGGGTCGAGCAGTACTTC. The chain joins TRBV5-6 to TRBJ2-5, with D perhaps given as TRBD1 or TRBD2 (5 bases each). The J call may be wrong; the DNA end is better matched by TRBJ2-7. This CDR3 region has 12 residues. The V gene's germline CDR1 is SGHDT and CDR2 YYEEEE.